This T cell receptor beta chain was found in a study of T cell changes during pregnancy in multiple sclerosis (dated by TCRdb to between 2018 and 2021). A note on the overall study: In women with multiple sclerosis, the researchers looked at how the T cell repertoire shifted as pregnancy progressed.

The CDR3 spans 13 residues, from the cysteine through the phenylalanine. Kept here is only the CDR3 DNA, which spans 39 bases and is read in frame from base 1. Library generation was performed with the immunoSEQ multiplex PCR assay. Sourced from immuneACCESS, this table was stored by TCRdb with only in-frame sequences that have V and J called. A share of the clones is absent; for the studies checked, an unresolved V gene accounts for under half, and the remainder has no known explanation. This sample has more than 80,000 clones in its table, and about 96% of those were observed once. Around 1.1% of the sample comes from the top ten. On this clone itself: The specificity of this receptor is unknown. The input lacks base qualities; no much larger clone sits a single base away.

The chain links TRBV12-2 with TRBJ2-5; no DNA check was done on the table's D call, TRBD2. TRBV12-2 counts as a pseudogene. This specimen consisted of peripheral blood, obtained in the second trimester of pregnancy. This sequence originates from a female donor with multiple sclerosis, enrolled in a pregnancy study. The DNA sequence follows: TGTGCAAGTCGCTTAGCGGGAGAAGAGACCCAGTACTTC. Translated, this is CASRLAGEETQYF.